Listed below are T cell receptor beta chains from one sample, sequenced in a study of T cells in Graves' hyperthyroidism and ophthalmopathy. TCRdb re-called the multiplex PCR reads through MiXCR, storing one row per CDR3 protein. The sample consists of approximately 590,000 distinct CDR3 sequences, 15% to 18% of them appearing once. The sequenced sample consisted of blood. The receptors stem from a woman aged 25 to 45 with Graves' hyperthyroidism. Both conserved end residues are part of each CDR3. The order of the fields is CDR3 protein, CDR3 DNA, J gene, clone size, V gene, D gene. The D gene is left open where the match is weak. Not all rows give a size; the values are once, few, many and, for expanded clones, a class.

CDR3 protein: CASRERQGKWTDTQYF; CDR3 DNA: TGCGCCAGCAGGGAGCGACAGGGAAAGTGGACAGATACGCAGTATTTT; J gene: TRBJ2-3; clone size: .; V gene: TRBV10-2; D gene: TRBD1
CDR3 protein: CASSPGTGLNQPQHF; CDR3 DNA: TGTGCTAGCAGCCCCGGGACAGGGTTGAATCAGCCCCAGCATTTT; J gene: TRBJ1-5; clone size: once; V gene: TRBV27; D gene: TRBD1
CDR3 protein: CASSDSRQVREQYF; CDR3 DNA: TGTGCCAGCAGTGATTCTCGGCAGGTTCGCGAGCAGTACTTC; J gene: TRBJ2-7; clone size: .; V gene: TRBV2; D gene: .
CDR3 protein: CAWSSLAGGSTDTQYF; CDR3 DNA: TGTGCCTGGAGTAGTCTAGCGGGAGGGAGCACAGATACGCAGTATTTT; J gene: TRBJ2-3; clone size: .; V gene: TRBV7-8; D gene: TRBD2
CDR3 protein: CSAPTSVSYEQYF; CDR3 DNA: TGCAGTGCTCCAACTAGCGTGAGCTACGAGCAGTACTTC; J gene: TRBJ2-7; clone size: many; V gene: TRBV20-1; D gene: TRBD2
CDR3 protein: CASSGTSGYQETQYF; CDR3 DNA: TGTGCCAGCAGCGGGACTAGTGGGTACCAAGAGACCCAGTACTTC; J gene: TRBJ2-5; clone size: many; V gene: TRBV9; D gene: TRBD2
CDR3 protein: CASSRQSGILSEQYF; CDR3 DNA: TGCGCCAGCAGCAGACAGAGCGGGATCTTAAGCGAGCAGTACTTC; J gene: TRBJ2-7; clone size: .; V gene: TRBV5-1; D gene: TRBD2
CDR3 protein: CASSDQSLTSGRWGTGELFF; CDR3 DNA: TGTGCCAGCAGTGATCAGAGCCTGACTAGCGGGAGATGGGGGACCGGGGAGCTGTTTTTT; J gene: TRBJ2-2; clone size: .; V gene: TRBV6-2/TRBV6-3; D gene: TRBD2
CDR3 protein: CASSDSTDTQYF; CDR3 DNA: TGCGCCAGCAGTGACTCCACAGATACGCAGTATTTT; J gene: TRBJ2-3; clone size: many; V gene: TRBV10-1; D gene: .
CDR3 protein: CASSLGIGIQETQYF; CDR3 DNA: TGTGCCAGCAGTTTAGGTATCGGGATTCAAGAGACCCAGTACTTC; J gene: TRBJ2-5; clone size: many; V gene: TRBV28; D gene: .
CDR3 protein: CASSLMEGIGELFF; CDR3 DNA: TGTGCCAGCAGTTTGATGGAGGGGATCGGGGAGCTGTTTTTT; J gene: TRBJ2-2; clone size: .; V gene: TRBV28; D gene: .
CDR3 protein: CASSDRASPLHF; CDR3 DNA: TGCGCCAGCAGTGATAGGGCTTCACCCCTCCACTTT; J gene: TRBJ1-6; clone size: .; V gene: TRBV10-2; D gene: .
CDR3 protein: CASSSKPTSGRSTDTQYF; CDR3 DNA: TGTGCCAGCAGCTCAAAACCGACTAGCGGGAGGAGCACAGATACGCAGTATTTT; J gene: TRBJ2-3; clone size: .; V gene: TRBV7-9; D gene: TRBD2
CDR3 protein: CSAMRGASYNEQFF; CDR3 DNA: TGCAGTGCTATGAGGGGCGCCTCCTACAATGAGCAGTTCTTC; J gene: TRBJ2-1; clone size: .; V gene: TRBV20-1; D gene: .
CDR3 protein: CASSSGQGHAGELFF; CDR3 DNA: TGTGCCAGCAGCTCCGGACAGGGTCATGCCGGGGAGCTGTTTTTT; J gene: TRBJ2-2; clone size: .; V gene: TRBV11-3; D gene: TRBD1
CDR3 protein: CASSQRKVQDVDEQFF; CDR3 DNA: TGCGCCAGCAGCCAGCGCAAGGTCCAGGACGTCGATGAGCAGTTCTTC; J gene: TRBJ2-1; clone size: few; V gene: TRBV4-3; D gene: .
CDR3 protein: CASSQETGQQKNIQYF; CDR3 DNA: TGTGCCAGCAGCCAAGAGACAGGACAGCAAAAAAACATTCAGTACTTC; J gene: TRBJ2-4; clone size: .; V gene: TRBV4-2; D gene: .
CDR3 protein: CASSFRSSSYNEQFF; CDR3 DNA: TGTGCCAGCAGCTTTAGATCGAGCTCCTACAATGAGCAGTTCTTC; J gene: TRBJ2-1; clone size: many; V gene: TRBV7-6; D gene: .
CDR3 protein: CASRGGEEQYF; CDR3 DNA: TGTGCCAGCAGGGGAGGGGAAGAGCAGTACTTC; J gene: TRBJ2-7; clone size: many; V gene: TRBV27; D gene: TRBD2
CDR3 protein: CSVEFTGRGGETQYF; CDR3 DNA: TGCAGCGTTGAATTTACAGGGCGAGGAGGGGAGACCCAGTACTTC; J gene: TRBJ2-5; clone size: many; V gene: TRBV29-1; D gene: .